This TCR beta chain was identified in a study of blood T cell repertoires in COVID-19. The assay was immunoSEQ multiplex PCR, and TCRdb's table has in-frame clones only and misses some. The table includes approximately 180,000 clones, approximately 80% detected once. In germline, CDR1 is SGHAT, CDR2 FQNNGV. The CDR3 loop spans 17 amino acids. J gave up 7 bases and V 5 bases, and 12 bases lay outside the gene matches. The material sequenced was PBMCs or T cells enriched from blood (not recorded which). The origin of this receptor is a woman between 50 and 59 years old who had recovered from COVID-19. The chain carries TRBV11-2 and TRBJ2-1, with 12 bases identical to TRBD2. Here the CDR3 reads CASSNGLAGNTRNEQFF. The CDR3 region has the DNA TGTGCCAGCAGCAATGGACTAGCGGGAAATACTAGGAATGAGCAGTTCTTC.